Listed here is a single T cell receptor beta chain. The data belong to a study of blood T cell repertoires in COVID-19. Overall study: Nucleic acid was either cDNA or gDNA, and it came from T cells, B-cell-depleted T cells, or PBMCs.

Enrolment of Seattle patients took place during active infection, and they were followed longitudinally. Using immunoSEQ multiplex PCR, the repertoire was profiled, and TCRdb retains in-frame clones only, with some absent. Among some 390,000 clones listed, approximately 90% were seen once. The CDR3 has 13 residues. The ends lost 7 bases at V and 4 bases at J; junction bases unmatched: 9. Per germline, CDR1 SQVTM and CDR2 ANQGSEA. The clonotype comes from a middle-aged woman with COVID-19, enrolled during active disease. The chain employs TRBV29-1 and TRBJ2-5; TRBD2 aligns across 7 bases. The specimen was peripheral blood. CDR3 in amino acids: CSAERGLGETQYF. CDR3 nucleotide sequence: TGCAGCGCCGAGCGGGGCTTGGGAGAGACCCAGTACTTC.